One T cell receptor beta chain is described in this entry. Its target is unknown. This sample was taken from a study of cytomegalovirus exposure and HLA in healthy donors. Overall study results and limits: CMV antigen specificity was confirmed in vitro for three CMV-associated chains. The listing of roughly 160 TCR beta chains classed them as cytomegalovirus-associated.

TCRdb's table, derived via immunoSEQ multiplex PCR, lists solely in-frame clones and lacks some. Of fewer than 400,000 clones in the sample, 75% to 90% were seen once. V was clipped by 3 bases and J by 4 bases, with 12 bases between them. Germline V gives CDR1 LNHDA, CDR2 SQIVND (reference sequence). The CDR3 covers 14 residues. Input material: PBMCs. The genes are TRBV19 and TRBJ1-1; D is uncertain. This clonotype was sampled from a woman aged 18-29 years in good health and CMV-seronegative. This chain's CDR3 is CASSIGSSGTEAFF. CDR3 DNA sequence: TGTGCCAGTAGTATTGGGAGCTCGGGCACTGAAGCTTTCTTT. The full variable domain, with the rest looked up from reference TRBV19 and TRBJ1-1, is DGGITQSPKYLFRKEGQNVTLSCEQNLNHDAMYWYRQDPGQGLRLIYYSQIVNDFQKGDIAEGYSVSREKKESFPLTVTSAQKNPTAFYLCASSIGSSGTEAFFGQGTRLTVV.